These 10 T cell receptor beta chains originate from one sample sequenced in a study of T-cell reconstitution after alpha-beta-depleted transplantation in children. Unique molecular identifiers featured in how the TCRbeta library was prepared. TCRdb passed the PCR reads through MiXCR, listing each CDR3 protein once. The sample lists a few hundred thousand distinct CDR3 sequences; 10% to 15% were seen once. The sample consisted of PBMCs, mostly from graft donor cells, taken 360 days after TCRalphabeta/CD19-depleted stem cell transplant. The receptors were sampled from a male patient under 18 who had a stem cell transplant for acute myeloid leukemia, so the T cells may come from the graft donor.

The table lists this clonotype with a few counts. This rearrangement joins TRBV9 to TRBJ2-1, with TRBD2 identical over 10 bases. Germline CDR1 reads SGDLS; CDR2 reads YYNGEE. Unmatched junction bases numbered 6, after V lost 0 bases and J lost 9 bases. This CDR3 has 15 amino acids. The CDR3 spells CASSVESGRAAEQFF. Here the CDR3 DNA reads TGTGCCAGCAGCGTAGAAAGCGGGAGGGCAGCTGAGCAGTTCTTC.

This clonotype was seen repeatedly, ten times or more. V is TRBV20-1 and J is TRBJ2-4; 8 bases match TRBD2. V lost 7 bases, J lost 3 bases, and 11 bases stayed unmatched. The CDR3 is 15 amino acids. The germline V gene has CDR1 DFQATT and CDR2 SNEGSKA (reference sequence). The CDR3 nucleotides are TGCAGTGGTACGGGGGGGCAAAGTGTCAAAAACATTCAGTACTTC. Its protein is CSGTGGQSVKNIQYF.

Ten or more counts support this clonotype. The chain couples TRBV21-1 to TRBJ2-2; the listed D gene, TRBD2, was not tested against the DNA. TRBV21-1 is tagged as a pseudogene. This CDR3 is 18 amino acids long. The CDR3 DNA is TGTGCCAGCAGCCCTATTCCGGGACTAGCGGGCCCCACCGGGGAGCTGTTTTTT. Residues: CASSPIPGLAGPTGELFF.

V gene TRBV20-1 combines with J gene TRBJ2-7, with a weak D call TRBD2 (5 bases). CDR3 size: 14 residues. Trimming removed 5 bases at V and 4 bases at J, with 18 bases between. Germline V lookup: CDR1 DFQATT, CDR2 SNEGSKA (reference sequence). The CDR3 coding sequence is TGCAGTGCTCAACTTGCTTCTAGCATTTACGAGCAGTACTTC. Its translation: CSAQLASSIYEQYF.

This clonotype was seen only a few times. CDR3 loop: CATSGGFHYGYTF. The DNA for the CDR3 is TGTGCCACCTCCGGAGGGTTTCACTATGGCTACACCTTC. This chain links TRBV10-3 with TRBJ1-2; D gene ambiguous. The V gene lost 10 bases and the J gene lost 3 bases, with 15 bases spanning the gap. The germline V gene encodes CDR1 ENHRY and CDR2 SYGVKD. The CDR3 has 13 amino acids.

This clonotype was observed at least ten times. The CDR3 here is CASSRLGLAGSYEQYF. The CDR3 DNA reads TGTGCCAGCAGTCGCCTCGGACTAGCGGGTAGCTACGAGCAGTACTTC. J is TRBJ2-7 and V is TRBV12-3 or TRBV12-4, with 11 nucleotides matching TRBD2. The J segment lost 3 bases and the V segment lost 5 bases, leaving 9 bases of the junction unmatched. The CDR3 covers 16 residues.

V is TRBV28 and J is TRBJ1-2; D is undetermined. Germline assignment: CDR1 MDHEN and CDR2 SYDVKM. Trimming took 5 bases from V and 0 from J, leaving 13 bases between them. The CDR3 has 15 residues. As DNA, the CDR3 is TGTGCCAGCAGTCGACTGTCGGGAGCTAACTATGGCTACACCTTC. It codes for CASSRLSGANYGYTF.

CDR3 amino acids: CSASGRLAYEQYF. The CDR3 nucleotides read TGCAGCGCCAGCGGGAGGTTGGCCTACGAGCAGTACTTC. This rearrangement joins TRBV29-1 to TRBJ2-7, with 9 bases aligning to TRBD2. Germline V gene sequence: CDR1 SQVTM, CDR2 ANQGSEA. CDR3 length equals 13 residues. V lost 7 bases to trimming and J lost 2 bases; unmatched junction nucleotides: 6.

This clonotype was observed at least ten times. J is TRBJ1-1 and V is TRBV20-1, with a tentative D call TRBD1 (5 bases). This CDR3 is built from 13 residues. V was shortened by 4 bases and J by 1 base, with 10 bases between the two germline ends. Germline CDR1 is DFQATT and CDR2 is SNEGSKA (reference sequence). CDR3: CSAKKTANTEAFF. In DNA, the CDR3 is TGCAGTGCTAAGAAGACAGCGAACACTGAAGCTTTCTTT.

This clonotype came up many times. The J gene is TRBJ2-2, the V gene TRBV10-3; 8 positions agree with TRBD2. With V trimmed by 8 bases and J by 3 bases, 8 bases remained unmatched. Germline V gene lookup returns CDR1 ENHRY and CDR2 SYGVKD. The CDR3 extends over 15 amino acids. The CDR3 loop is CAIGPGGPYTGELFF. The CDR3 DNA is TGTGCCATCGGCCCGGGAGGGCCCTACACCGGGGAGCTGTTTTTT.